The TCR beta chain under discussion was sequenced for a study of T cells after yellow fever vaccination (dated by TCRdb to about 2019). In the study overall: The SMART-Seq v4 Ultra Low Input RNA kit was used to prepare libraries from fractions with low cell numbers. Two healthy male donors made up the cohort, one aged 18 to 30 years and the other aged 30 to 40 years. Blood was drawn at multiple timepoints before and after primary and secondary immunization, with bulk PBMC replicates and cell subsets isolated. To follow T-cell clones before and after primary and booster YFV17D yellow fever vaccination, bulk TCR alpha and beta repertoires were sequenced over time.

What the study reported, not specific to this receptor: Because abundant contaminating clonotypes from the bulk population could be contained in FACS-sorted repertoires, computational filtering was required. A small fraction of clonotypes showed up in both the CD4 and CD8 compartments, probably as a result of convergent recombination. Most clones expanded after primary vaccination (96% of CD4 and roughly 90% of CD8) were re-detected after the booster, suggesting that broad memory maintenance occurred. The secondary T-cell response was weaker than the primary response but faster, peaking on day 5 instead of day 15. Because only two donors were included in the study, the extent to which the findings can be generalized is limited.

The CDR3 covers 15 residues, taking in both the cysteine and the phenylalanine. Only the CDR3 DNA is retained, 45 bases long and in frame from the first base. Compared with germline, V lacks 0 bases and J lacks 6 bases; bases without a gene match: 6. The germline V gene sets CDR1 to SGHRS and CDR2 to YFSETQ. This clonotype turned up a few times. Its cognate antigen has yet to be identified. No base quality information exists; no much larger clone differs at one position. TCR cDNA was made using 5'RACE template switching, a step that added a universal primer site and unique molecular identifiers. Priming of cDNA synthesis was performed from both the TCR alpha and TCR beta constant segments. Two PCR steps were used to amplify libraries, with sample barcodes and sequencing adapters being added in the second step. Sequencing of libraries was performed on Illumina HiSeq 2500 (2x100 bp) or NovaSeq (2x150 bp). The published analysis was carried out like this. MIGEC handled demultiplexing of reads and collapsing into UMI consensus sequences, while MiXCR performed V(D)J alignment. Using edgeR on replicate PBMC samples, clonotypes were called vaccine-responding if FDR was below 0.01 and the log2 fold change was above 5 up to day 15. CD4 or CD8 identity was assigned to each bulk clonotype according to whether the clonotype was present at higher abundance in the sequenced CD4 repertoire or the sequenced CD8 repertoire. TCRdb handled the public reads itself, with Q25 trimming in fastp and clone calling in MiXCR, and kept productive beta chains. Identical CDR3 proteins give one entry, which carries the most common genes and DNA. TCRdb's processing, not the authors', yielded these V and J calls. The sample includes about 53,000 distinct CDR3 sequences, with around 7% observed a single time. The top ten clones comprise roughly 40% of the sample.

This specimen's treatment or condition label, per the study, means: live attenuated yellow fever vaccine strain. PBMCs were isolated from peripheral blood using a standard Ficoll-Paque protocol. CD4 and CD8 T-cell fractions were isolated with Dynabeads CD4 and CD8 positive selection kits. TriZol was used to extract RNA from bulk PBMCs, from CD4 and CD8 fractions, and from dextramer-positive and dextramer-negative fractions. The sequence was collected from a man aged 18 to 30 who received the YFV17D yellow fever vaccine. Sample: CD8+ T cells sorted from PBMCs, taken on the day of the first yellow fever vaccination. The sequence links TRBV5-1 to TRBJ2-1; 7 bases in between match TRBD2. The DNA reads TGCGCCAGCAGCTTGGACGGGGGGTTCCGCAATGAGCAGTTCTTC. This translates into CASSLDGGFRNEQFF.